Detailed here is one TCR beta chain. Antigen specificity is unknown. This sample is drawn from a study of cytomegalovirus exposure and HLA in healthy donors. The overall study: For the approximately 390 genotyped donors, roughly 80% fell within the Caucasian-associated ancestry cluster.

Vbeta (60) and Jbeta (13) primers were used in the PCR. This table comes from immunoSEQ multiplex PCR, and its TCRdb copy is limited to in-frame clones, with some not included. This table holds roughly 100,000 clones, 79% found once. General study findings and limits: Prediction of most subjects' HLA-A and HLA-B alleles by TCR beta sequences was reportedly accurate. Clonal expansion, a later analysis showed, was greater in HLA-associated TCR beta chains than in equally common others. Among the sequence variants, a highly shared cluster was likely an artifact of sequencing.

Sequenced: PBMCs. This receptor was obtained from a man over 45 in good health and CMV-seropositive.

The CDR3 loop reads CASSFGGSTDTQYF. The CDR3 nucleotides read TGTGCCAGCAGCTTTGGAGGTAGCACAGATACGCAGTATTTT. The rearrangement joins TRBV7-9 to TRBJ2-3; perhaps TRBD2 as D (5 bases). The CDR3 runs to 14 residues. Germline V gene data show CDR1 as SEHNR and CDR2 as FQNEAQ (reference sequence). V dropped 3 bases and J dropped 0 bases, with 7 bases sitting between them.